The next 8 T cell receptor beta chains were all read from a single sample in a study of blood T cell repertoires in COVID-19. The protocol was immunoSEQ multiplex PCR, while the TCRdb copy is restricted to in-frame clones and leaves out a portion. The repertoire holds a few hundred thousand clones, with about 90% as singletons. The sample was peripheral blood. The origin of the receptors is a woman between 25 and 40 years old with COVID-19, enrolled during active disease.

This clone has a handful of counts. The chain employs TRBV18 and TRBJ1-1, with TRBD1 identical over 12 bases. CDR1 and CDR2 from the germline V gene are KGHSH and LQKENI. V lost 0 bases and J lost 5; bases outside the gene matches: 16. This CDR3 spans 20 amino acids. The CDR3 nucleotides are TGTGCCAGCTCACCACCTTTCGGGACAGGGGGCACCGGAATGGAAACTGAAGCTTTCTTT. Translating it yields CASSPPFGTGGTGMETEAFF.

The chain carries TRBV19 and TRBJ1-1; D uncertain. The CDR3 covers 13 residues. Trimming shortened V by 3 bases and J by 1 base, and 6 bases separated the two germline ends. Germline V lookup: CDR1 LNHDA, CDR2 SQIVND (reference sequence). In nucleotides, the CDR3 is TGTGCCAGTAGTATTGCGGCGAACACTGAAGCTTTCTTT. Protein: CASSIAANTEAFF.

Only one count was recorded for this clone. The chain combines TRBV6-2 or TRBV6-3 with TRBJ1-3; 9 bases align to TRBD1. With V trimmed by 2 bases and J by 5 bases, 7 bases remained unmatched. The CDR3 is 16 amino acids. From germline, CDR1 is MNHEY and CDR2 SVGEGT. Here the CDR3 DNA reads TGTGCCAGCAGTTACGCCGCCGGGACAGGGCGAAACACCATATATTTT. Translated: CASSYAAGTGRNTIYF.

This clone has just one count. This chain's CDR3 is CASSEGQMYNSPLHF. DNA for the CDR3: TGTGCCAGCAGTGAAGGGCAGATGTATAATTCACCCCTCCACTTT. This chain joins TRBV2 and TRBJ1-6; no reliable D call. Germline V lookup: CDR1 SNHLY, CDR2 FYNNEI. The CDR3 totals 15 residues. The V and J ends lost 1 base and 4 bases respectively, with 8 bases between them.

Only one count was recorded for this clone. The chain combines TRBV19 with TRBJ1-1; 8 positions agree with TRBD1. Trimming cost V 5 bases and J 1 base; bases outside gene matches: 6. The CDR3 consists of 15 residues. The V gene's germline CDR1 is LNHDA and CDR2 SQIVND (reference sequence). The CDR3 DNA is TGTGCCAGTAGTCCCCGGACAGGGCAGAACACTGAAGCTTTCTTT. The encoded protein is CASSPRTGQNTEAFF.

The chain couples TRBV6-5 to TRBJ1-1; 11 bases map to TRBD1. With 8 bases clipped from V and 6 bases from J, the junction kept 2 bases outside the gene matches. The CDR3 is 12 amino acids. The germline CDR1 and CDR2 sequences are MNHEY and SVGAGI. The CDR3 protein is CASGQGAAEAFF. Here the CDR3 DNA reads TGTGCCAGCGGACAGGGGGCTGCTGAAGCTTTCTTT.

The chain employs TRBV28 and TRBJ2-5; D is uncertain. Germline V gene lookup returns CDR1 MDHEN and CDR2 SYDVKM. The CDR3 runs 12 residues. Trimming cost V 0 bases and J 5 bases, with 4 bases left between them. Here the CDR3 DNA reads TGTGCCAGCAGTTTATGGTCGGAGACCCAGTACTTC. Amino acids: CASSLWSETQYF.

This rearrangement joins TRBV5-5 to TRBJ1-3; D perhaps matches TRBD1 (6 bases). The CDR3 is 15 amino acids. Per germline, CDR1 SGHKS and CDR2 YYEKEE (reference sequence). The V and J ends lost 5 bases and 0 bases respectively, with 12 bases between them. DNA for the CDR3: TGTGCCAGCAGGCAGGGGCCCGACTCTGGAAACACCATATATTTT. Translated, it gives CASRQGPDSGNTIYF. The whole variable domain, filled in from reference TRBV5-5 and TRBJ1-3, reads DAGVTQSPTHLIKTRGQQVTLRCSPISGHKSVSWYQQVLGQGPQFIFQYYEKEERGRGNFPDRFSARQFPNYSSELNVNALLLGDSALYLCASRQGPDSGNTIYFGEGSWLTVV.